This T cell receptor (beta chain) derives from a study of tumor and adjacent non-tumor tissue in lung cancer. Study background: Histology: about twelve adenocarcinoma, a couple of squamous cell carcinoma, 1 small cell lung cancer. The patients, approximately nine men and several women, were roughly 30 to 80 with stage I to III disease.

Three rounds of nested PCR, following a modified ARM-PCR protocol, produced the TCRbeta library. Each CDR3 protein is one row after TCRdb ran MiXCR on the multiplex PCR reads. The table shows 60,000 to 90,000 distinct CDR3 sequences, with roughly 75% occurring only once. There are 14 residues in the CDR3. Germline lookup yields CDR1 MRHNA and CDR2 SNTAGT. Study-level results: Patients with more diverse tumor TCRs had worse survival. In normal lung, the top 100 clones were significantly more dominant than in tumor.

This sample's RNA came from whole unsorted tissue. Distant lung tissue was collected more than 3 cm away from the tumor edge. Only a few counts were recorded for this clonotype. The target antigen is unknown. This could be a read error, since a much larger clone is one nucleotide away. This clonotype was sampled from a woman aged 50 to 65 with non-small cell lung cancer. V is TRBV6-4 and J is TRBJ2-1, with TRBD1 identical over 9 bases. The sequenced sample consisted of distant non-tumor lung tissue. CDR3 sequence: CANSLGTGLDEQFF. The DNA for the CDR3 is TGTGCCAACAGTCTAGGGACAGGGCTCGATGAGCAGTTCTTC.